This is a list of T cell receptor beta chains from one sample in a study of shared clonotypes between healthy human individuals. Profiled with immunoSEQ multiplex PCR; TCRdb holds only in-frame clones, not every one. This repertoire shows some 450,000 clones, over 60% found once; its top ten account for more than 10%. Source material: PBMCs. All receptors come from a woman aged 40 to 50 in good health. Some clones in this sample may be carry-over from other donors' samples. The conserved cysteine and the conserved F or W are not part of the CDR3 here. Rows may omit the clone size; those that give it use once, few, many or a size class.

ASSMSVGELF 10 TRBV7-2 many
ASSLGPAYNEQF 12 TRBV11-3 -
ASSRGLAGGGKETQY 15 TRBV4-2 -
ASGGLAGNNEQF 12 TRBV2 -
ASSPRTSGAYEQY 13 TRBV7-2 -
ASSLAPGLAQSSYEQY 16 TRBV5-1 -
ASSLGLAGVHEQF 13 TRBV14 -
ASSYSLSGGGGEQY 14 TRBV6-5 -
ASSVVRGNHYGYT 13 TRBV9 -
ASSEALRGLYEQY 13 TRBV6-1 -
ASSNGYGTARSTSGYT 16 TRBV19 few
ASSLVGTEAF 10 TRBV5-1 -
ASSLYAGGDTDTQY 14 TRBV7-3 -
ASSDGLFSNEQF 12 TRBV7-3 -
ASSSDYSDTQY 11 TRBV11-2 -
ASSAMDRDDAEAF 13 TRBV25-1 -
ASSQEWSVDYNEQF 14 TRBV4-1 few
ASLTVSDGNYGYT 13 TRBV27 -
ASNTGQGAYYEQY 13 TRBV2 -
ASSLVGLLGEQY 12 TRBV27 once
ASSLQAGRPTDTQY 14 TRBV7-2 -
TSSQEKVLAGATDTQY 16 TRBV1 few
ASSRVAGGFSYEQY 14 TRBV5-4 -
ASSLPPGAGELF 12 TRBV28 -
ASLRERQGADEQY 13 TRBV2 -
ASTKRGAGRSYEQY 14 TRBV27 few
ASSPLWKGVGDTQY 14 TRBV7-8 -
ASSYSRDPANTIY 13 TRBV6-5 -
ASSFGQAKGTQY 12 TRBV11-2 -
AITNTGELF 9 TRBV10-3 once
AWSATFNSYNSPLH 14 TRBV30 -
ASSLQGRGTEAF 12 TRBV5-6 -